This is a list of T cell receptor beta chains from one sample in a study of blood T cell repertoires in COVID-19. The protocol was immunoSEQ multiplex PCR, while the TCRdb copy is restricted to in-frame clones and leaves out a portion. There are 250,000 to 300,000 clones in the sample; roughly 83% occur only once, and about 4.6% lies in the top ten. The material sequenced was peripheral blood. Source of these receptors: a man between 60 and 70 years old who had recovered from COVID-19. The CDR3 runs from the conserved cysteine through the conserved F or W. Fields, in order: CDR3 protein, CDR3 DNA, clone size, V gene, D gene, J gene. The D gene is left open where the match is weak. The size of a clone is reported for some rows only, either as once, few or many, or as a class for expanded clones.

CDR3: CASSVRLAGAYEQYF
DNA: TGTGCCAGCAGTGTGCGTCTAGCGGGGGCCTACGAGCAGTACTTC
size: -
V: TRBV28
D: TRBD2
J: TRBJ2-7

CDR3: CASSQSSYEQYF
DNA: TGTGCCAGCAGCCAGAGCTCCTACGAGCAGTACTTC
size: few
V: TRBV3-1/TRBV3-2
D: -
J: TRBJ2-7

CDR3: CSVRTGAHSGNTIYF
DNA: TGCAGCGTCCGGACAGGGGCCCACTCTGGAAACACCATATATTTT
size: -
V: TRBV29-1
D: TRBD1
J: TRBJ1-3

CDR3: CASSLALLTGTRGNTIYF
DNA: TGTGCCAGCAGCTTAGCCCTCCTGACAGGGACACGCGGAAACACCATATATTTT
size: few
V: TRBV11-2
D: TRBD1
J: TRBJ1-3

CDR3: CASSIRQGRTEAFF
DNA: TGTGCCAGCAGCATCCGACAGGGTCGGACTGAAGCTTTCTTT
size: few
V: TRBV3-1/TRBV3-2
D: TRBD1
J: TRBJ1-1

CDR3: CASSTGDRPSQETQYF
DNA: TGTGCCAGTAGTACTGGTGACAGGCCATCCCAAGAGACCCAGTACTTC
size: -
V: TRBV19
D: -
J: TRBJ2-5

CDR3: CASGSGRGEQFF
DNA: TGTGCTAGTGGTAGCGGGAGGGGCGAGCAGTTCTTC
size: -
V: TRBV12-5
D: TRBD2
J: TRBJ2-1

CDR3: CASSSLTSGSFETQYF
DNA: TGTGCCAGCAGTTCACTGACTAGCGGGAGTTTTGAGACCCAGTACTTC
size: -
V: TRBV27
D: TRBD2
J: TRBJ2-5

CDR3: CASRRLADNEQFF
DNA: TGTGCCAGCAGGAGACTAGCGGACAATGAGCAGTTCTTC
size: -
V: TRBV6-5
D: TRBD2
J: TRBJ2-1

CDR3: CASSRTGGAEETQYF
DNA: TGTGCCAGCAGCCGTACAGGGGGCGCAGAGGAGACCCAGTACTTC
size: -
V: TRBV11-3
D: TRBD1
J: TRBJ2-5

CDR3: CASSLDPGVREQYF
DNA: TGTGCCAGCAGCTTGGACCCAGGGGTGCGGGAGCAGTACTTC
size: -
V: TRBV5-4
D: -
J: TRBJ2-7

CDR3: CASSSSPGGGTQYF
DNA: TGTGCCAGCAGCTCCTCTCCCGGCGGGGGGACCCAGTACTTC
size: -
V: TRBV7-2
D: TRBD2
J: TRBJ2-5

CDR3: CASSTFVASGSYEQYF
DNA: TGTGCCAGTAGTACTTTCGTGGCTAGCGGATCCTACGAGCAGTACTTC
size: -
V: TRBV19
D: TRBD2
J: TRBJ2-7

CDR3: CASSQLGQGAYGYTF
DNA: TGTGCCAGCAGCCAATTGGGACAGGGGGCCTATGGCTACACCTTC
size: -
V: TRBV3-1/TRBV3-2
D: TRBD1
J: TRBJ1-2

CDR3: CASSRASERGVSQYF
DNA: TGTGCCAGCAGCCGGGCGAGCGAGCGCGGGGTTTCGCAGTATTTT
size: -
V: TRBV6-5
D: -
J: TRBJ2-3

CDR3: CASSPSRPGVGDTQYF
DNA: TGTGCCAGCTCACCCAGTAGACCGGGAGTGGGAGATACGCAGTATTTT
size: once
V: TRBV18
D: -
J: TRBJ2-3

CDR3: CASSEPRGGGVSVWSDTQYF
DNA: TGTGCCAGCAGTGAACCTCGGGGGGGCGGTGTGTCGGTTTGGTCAGATACGCAGTATTTT
size: once
V: TRBV6-1
D: TRBD2
J: TRBJ2-3

CDR3: CASSLTGGYEQYF
DNA: TGTGCCAGCAGCTTGACAGGGGGCTACGAGCAGTACTTC
size: -
V: TRBV5-4
D: TRBD1
J: TRBJ2-7

CDR3: CASSALGGTEAFF
DNA: TGTGCCAGCAGCGCCCTCGGGGGGACTGAAGCTTTCTTT
size: -
V: TRBV7-9
D: -
J: TRBJ1-1

CDR3: CATSRDFGIPYNEQFF
DNA: TGTGCCACCAGCAGAGATTTCGGGATTCCCTACAATGAGCAGTTCTTC
size: -
V: TRBV15
D: -
J: TRBJ2-1

CDR3: CASSLFREGRGTEAFF
DNA: TGCGCCAGCAGCTTGTTTCGGGAGGGGCGAGGGACTGAAGCTTTCTTT
size: -
V: TRBV5-1
D: -
J: TRBJ1-1

CDR3: CAWSVKSSGNTIYF
DNA: TGTGCCTGGAGTGTAAAGAGCTCTGGAAACACCATATATTTT
size: -
V: TRBV30
D: -
J: TRBJ1-3

CDR3: CASSAGGRIAYNEQFF
DNA: TGTGCCAGCAGCGCGGGGGGGCGGATAGCCTACAATGAGCAGTTCTTC
size: -
V: TRBV11-2
D: TRBD2
J: TRBJ2-1

CDR3: CASSRERGGFSGANVLTF
DNA: TGTGCCAGCAGCCGAGAGCGGGGGGGGTTCTCTGGGGCCAACGTCCTGACTTTC
size: -
V: TRBV4-2
D: TRBD2
J: TRBJ2-6

CDR3: CASSSGASSGNTIYF
DNA: TGCGCCAGCAGCTCAGGGGCCTCCTCTGGAAACACCATATATTTT
size: -
V: TRBV5-1
D: -
J: TRBJ1-3

CDR3: CASSWQGDQPQHF
DNA: TGTGCCAGCAGTTGGCAAGGGGATCAGCCCCAGCATTTT
size: -
V: TRBV6-2/TRBV6-3
D: -
J: TRBJ1-5

CDR3: CASSSDTGGTEAFF
DNA: TGCGCCAGCAGCTCCGATACAGGGGGCACTGAAGCTTTCTTT
size: few
V: TRBV5-1
D: TRBD1
J: TRBJ1-1

CDR3: CASSVGSARGQGGNTIYF
DNA: TGTGCCAGCAGCGTAGGTTCGGCCAGGGGGCAGGGTGGAAACACCATATATTTT
size: -
V: TRBV9
D: TRBD1
J: TRBJ1-3

CDR3: CASSLYYRGSTEAFF
DNA: TGTGCCAGCAGTTTATATTACAGGGGCAGCACTGAAGCTTTCTTT
size: -
V: TRBV28
D: TRBD1
J: TRBJ1-1

CDR3: CASSRTSGRTYNEQFF
DNA: TGTGCCAGCAGCAGGACTAGCGGGAGAACCTACAATGAGCAGTTCTTC
size: -
V: TRBV7-6
D: TRBD2
J: TRBJ2-1

CDR3: CAILEQGGADTQYF
DNA: TGTGCCATCCTAGAACAGGGGGGCGCAGATACGCAGTATTTT
size: -
V: TRBV24-1
D: TRBD1
J: TRBJ2-3

CDR3: CASSRTGRTDTQYF
DNA: TGTGCCAGCAGCCGCACAGGTCGCACAGATACGCAGTATTTT
size: once
V: TRBV5-5
D: -
J: TRBJ2-3

CDR3: CAIRTGGQETQYF
DNA: TGTGCCATCAGGACGGGAGGGCAGGAGACCCAGTACTTC
size: -
V: TRBV10-3
D: TRBD2
J: TRBJ2-5

CDR3: CASSQVESNTGELFF
DNA: TGCGCCAGCAGCCAAGTTGAGTCGAACACCGGGGAGCTGTTTTTT
size: -
V: TRBV4-1
D: -
J: TRBJ2-2

CDR3: CASSPHLSGTSGRAGDEQFF
DNA: TGTGCCAGCAGCCCGCACCTTTCCGGGACTAGCGGGAGGGCCGGGGATGAGCAGTTCTTC
size: -
V: TRBV4-2
D: TRBD2
J: TRBJ2-1

CDR3: CASRQTGDGYTF
DNA: TGTGCCAGCAGGCAGACAGGGGACGGCTACACCTTC
size: -
V: TRBV2
D: TRBD1
J: TRBJ1-2

CDR3: CASSVGGIGETQYF
DNA: TGTGCCAGCAGCGTAGGCGGGATTGGCGAGACCCAGTACTTC
size: -
V: TRBV9
D: -
J: TRBJ2-5

CDR3: CASSLGPVTGELFF
DNA: TGTGCCAGCAGCTTAGGGCCAGTCACCGGGGAGCTGTTTTTT
size: -
V: TRBV7-8
D: -
J: TRBJ2-2

CDR3: CASSPGQGAGYGYTF
DNA: TGTGCCAGCAGCCCGGGACAGGGGGCGGGCTATGGCTACACCTTC
size: -
V: TRBV6-6
D: TRBD1
J: TRBJ1-2